This is a list of T cell receptor beta chains from one sample in a study of blood T cell repertoires in COVID-19. Sequenced by immunoSEQ multiplex PCR; TCRdb stores in-frame clones only, minus some. The data contain over 100,000 clones, 80% of them singletons. Specimen: peripheral blood. These receptor sequences come from a man between 60 and 75 years old with active or convalescent COVID-19. Both conserved end residues are part of each CDR3. The order of the fields is CDR3 length, V gene, CDR3 protein.

14 | TRBV28 | CASFPGAGASEQFF
14 | TRBV28 | CASSSPYLNTEAFF
17 | TRBV19 | CASSIRGQALSNQPQHF
12 | TRBV2 | CASSRQGGEAFF
14 | TRBV5-1 | CASSSTGDQETQYF
14 | TRBV5-6 | CASSPDSRSYEQYF
14 | TRBV6-5 | CASRGGGAGNEQYF
13 | TRBV2 | CASSFSPGDSEFF
14 | TRBV6-2/TRBV6-3 | CASTPGQPNTEAFF
17 | TRBV11-3 | CASSLEGKGGIYNEQFF
13 | TRBV9 | CASSPQFTGELFF
14 | TRBV10-3 | CAISDAGGANVLTF
18 | TRBV9 | CASSVSPRRGQGEETQYF
15 | TRBV7-9 | CASSPAGRTNSPLHF
14 | TRBV7-6 | CASSSGGPINEQFF
14 | TRBV6-1 | CASSEQGSQETQYF
14 | TRBV28 | CASTSPGGYNEQFF
17 | TRBV29-1 | CSVETAPPGGSQETQYF
16 | TRBV27 | CASSLSRSTGNYGYTF
16 | TRBV27 | CASSRGFLENGGGYTF
14 | TRBV18 | CASSPLENTGELFF
17 | TRBV27 | CASSFLGQVGIYNEQFF
16 | TRBV20-1 | CSASVSSGGSSYEQYF
13 | TRBV6-5 | CASEPGLAWEQYF
15 | TRBV3-1/TRBV3-2 | CASSQDIGPGLEQYF
13 | TRBV5-1 | CASREPSTDTQYF
14 | TRBV7-2 | CASSSQGASDTQYF
16 | TRBV7-2 | CASSLALWPNTGELFF
15 | TRBV18 | CASSPEVYSYNEQFF
16 | TRBV19 | CASSITGGGAAYEQYF